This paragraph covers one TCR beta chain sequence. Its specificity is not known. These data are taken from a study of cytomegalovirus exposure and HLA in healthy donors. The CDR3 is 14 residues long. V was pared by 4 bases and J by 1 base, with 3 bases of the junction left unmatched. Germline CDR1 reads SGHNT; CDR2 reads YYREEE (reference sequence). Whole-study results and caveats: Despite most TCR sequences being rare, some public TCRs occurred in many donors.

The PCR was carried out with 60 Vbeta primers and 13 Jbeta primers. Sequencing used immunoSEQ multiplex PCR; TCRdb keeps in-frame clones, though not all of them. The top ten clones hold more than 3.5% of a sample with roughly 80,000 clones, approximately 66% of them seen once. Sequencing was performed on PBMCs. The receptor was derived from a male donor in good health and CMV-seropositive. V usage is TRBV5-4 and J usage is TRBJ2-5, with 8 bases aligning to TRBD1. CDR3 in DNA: TGTGCCAGCAGCGTCGACAGGGGCCAAGAGACCCAGTACTTC. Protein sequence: CASSVDRGQETQYF.